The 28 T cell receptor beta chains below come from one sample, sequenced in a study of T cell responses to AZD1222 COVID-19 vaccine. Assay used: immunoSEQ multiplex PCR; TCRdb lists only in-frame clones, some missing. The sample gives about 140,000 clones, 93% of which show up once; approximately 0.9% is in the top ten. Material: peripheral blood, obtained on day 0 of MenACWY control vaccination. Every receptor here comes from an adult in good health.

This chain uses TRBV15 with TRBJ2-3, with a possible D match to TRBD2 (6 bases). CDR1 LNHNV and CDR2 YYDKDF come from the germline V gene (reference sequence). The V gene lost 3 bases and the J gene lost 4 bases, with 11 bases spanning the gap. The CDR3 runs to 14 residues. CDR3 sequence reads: CATSRRELPDTQYF. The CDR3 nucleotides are TGTGCCACCAGCAGGCGGGAACTTCCAGATACGCAGTATTTT.

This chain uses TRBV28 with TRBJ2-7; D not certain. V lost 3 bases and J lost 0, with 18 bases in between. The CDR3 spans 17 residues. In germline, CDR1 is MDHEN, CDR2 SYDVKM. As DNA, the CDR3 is TGTGCCAGCAGTTTTCAGAGCATGAGTTCGAGCTCCTACGAGCAGTACTTC. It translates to CASSFQSMSSSSYEQYF. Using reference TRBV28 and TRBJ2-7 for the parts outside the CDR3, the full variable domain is DVKVTQSSRYLVKRTGEKVFLECVQDMDHENMFWYRQDPGLGLRLIYFSYDVKMKEKGDIPEGYSVSREKKERFSLILESASTNQTSMYLCASSFQSMSSSSYEQYFGPGTRLTVT.

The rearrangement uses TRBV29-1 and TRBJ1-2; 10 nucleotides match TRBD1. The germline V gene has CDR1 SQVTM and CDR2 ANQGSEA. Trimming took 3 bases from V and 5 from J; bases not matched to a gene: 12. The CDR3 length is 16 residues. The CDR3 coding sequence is TGCAGCGTTGAGATCCGGGACAGGGGTATTTGGTATGGCTACACCTTC. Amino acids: CSVEIRDRGIWYGYTF.

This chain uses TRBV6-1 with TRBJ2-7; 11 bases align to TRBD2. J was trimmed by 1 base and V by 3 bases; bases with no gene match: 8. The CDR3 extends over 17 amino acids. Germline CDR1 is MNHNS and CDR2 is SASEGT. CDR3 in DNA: TGTGCCAGCAGTGACAGGCTAGCGGGAGGCTCATCCTACGAGCAGTACTTC. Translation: CASSDRLAGGSSYEQYF.

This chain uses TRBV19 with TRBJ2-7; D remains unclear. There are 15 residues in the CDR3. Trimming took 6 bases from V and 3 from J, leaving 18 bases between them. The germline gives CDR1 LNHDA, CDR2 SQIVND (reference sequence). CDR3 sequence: CASSRDFTKYYEQYF. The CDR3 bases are TGTGCCAGTAGCCGCGACTTCACAAAATACTACGAGCAGTACTTC.

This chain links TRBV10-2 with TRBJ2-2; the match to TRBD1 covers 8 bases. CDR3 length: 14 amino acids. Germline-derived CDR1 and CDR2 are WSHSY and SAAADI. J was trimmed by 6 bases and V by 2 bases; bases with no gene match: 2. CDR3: CASSEAGGPGELFF. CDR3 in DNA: TGCGCCAGCAGTGAGGCAGGGGGCCCCGGGGAGCTGTTTTTT.

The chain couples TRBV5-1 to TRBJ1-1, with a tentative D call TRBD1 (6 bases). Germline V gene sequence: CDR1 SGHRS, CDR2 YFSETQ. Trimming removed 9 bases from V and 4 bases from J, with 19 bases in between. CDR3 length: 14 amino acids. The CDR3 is CATTDQGGATEAFF. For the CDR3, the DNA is TGCGCCACTACAGATCAAGGGGGTGCCACTGAAGCTTTCTTT.

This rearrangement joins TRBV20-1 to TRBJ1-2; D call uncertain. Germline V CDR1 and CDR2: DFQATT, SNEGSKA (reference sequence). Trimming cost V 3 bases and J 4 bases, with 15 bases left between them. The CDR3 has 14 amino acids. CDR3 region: CSASRQAETYGYTF. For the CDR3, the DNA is TGCAGTGCTAGTCGGCAGGCCGAAACCTATGGCTACACCTTC.

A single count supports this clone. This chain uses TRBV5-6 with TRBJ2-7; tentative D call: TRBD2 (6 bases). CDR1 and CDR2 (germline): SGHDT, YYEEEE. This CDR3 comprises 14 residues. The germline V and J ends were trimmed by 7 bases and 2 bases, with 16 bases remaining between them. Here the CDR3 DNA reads TGTGCCAGCCGACGCGGGGTGTTCGCCTACGAGCAGTACTTC. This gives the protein CASRRGVFAYEQYF.

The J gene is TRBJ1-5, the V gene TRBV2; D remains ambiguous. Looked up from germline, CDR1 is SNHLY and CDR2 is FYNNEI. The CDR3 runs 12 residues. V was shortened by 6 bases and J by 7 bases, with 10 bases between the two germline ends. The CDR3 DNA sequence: TGTGCCAGCAGCGCAAACAGCCAGCCCCAGCATTTT. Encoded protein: CASSANSQPQHF.

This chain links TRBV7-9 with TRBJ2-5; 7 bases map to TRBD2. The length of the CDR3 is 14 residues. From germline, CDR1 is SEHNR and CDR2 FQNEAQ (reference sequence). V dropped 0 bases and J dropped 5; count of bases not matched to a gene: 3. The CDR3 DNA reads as TGTGCCAGCAGCTTAGCAACTAGCGTTGAGACCCAGTACTTC. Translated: CASSLATSVETQYF.

CDR3 sequence reads: CASSLGQGVGEQYF. CDR3 sequence (DNA): TGTGCCAGCAGCTTGGGACAGGGGGTAGGGGAGCAGTACTTC. V usage is TRBV7-9 and J usage is TRBJ2-7; 11 nucleotides match TRBD1. V was pared by 3 bases and J by 7 bases, with 5 bases of the junction left unmatched. There are 14 residues in the CDR3. Germline values: CDR1 SEHNR, CDR2 FQNEAQ (reference sequence).

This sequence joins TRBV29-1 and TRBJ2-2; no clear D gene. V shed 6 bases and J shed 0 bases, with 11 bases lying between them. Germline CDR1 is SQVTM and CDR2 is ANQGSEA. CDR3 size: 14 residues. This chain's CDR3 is CSVWASTNTGELFF. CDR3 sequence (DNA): TGCAGCGTCTGGGCCTCTACGAACACCGGGGAGCTGTTTTTT.

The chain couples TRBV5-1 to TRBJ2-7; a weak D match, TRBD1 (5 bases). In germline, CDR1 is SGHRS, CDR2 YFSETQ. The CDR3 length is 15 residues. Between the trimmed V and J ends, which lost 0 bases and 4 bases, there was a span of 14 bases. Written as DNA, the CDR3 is TGCGCCAGCAGCTTGGTGCAGGGTCTTGAGTACGAGCAGTACTTC. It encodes CASSLVQGLEYEQYF.

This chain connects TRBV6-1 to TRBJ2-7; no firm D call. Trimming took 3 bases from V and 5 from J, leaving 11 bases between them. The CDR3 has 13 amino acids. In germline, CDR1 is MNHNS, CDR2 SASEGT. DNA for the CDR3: TGTGCCAGCAGTGAGGGTGGGGATCACGAGCAGTACTTC. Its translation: CASSEGGDHEQYF.

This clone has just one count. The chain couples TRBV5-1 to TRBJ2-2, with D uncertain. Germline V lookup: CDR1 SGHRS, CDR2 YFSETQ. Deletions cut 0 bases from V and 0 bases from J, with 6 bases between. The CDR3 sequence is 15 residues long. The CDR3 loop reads CASSLVSSNTGELFF. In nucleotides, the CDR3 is TGCGCCAGCAGCTTGGTTTCTTCGAACACCGGGGAGCTGTTTTTT. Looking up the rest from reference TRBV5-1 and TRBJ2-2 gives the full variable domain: KAGVTQTPRYLIKTRGQQVTLSCSPISGHRSVSWYQQTPGQGLQFLFEYFSETQRNKGNFPGRFSGRQFSNSRSEMNVSTLELGDSALYLCASSLVSSNTGELFFGEGSRLTVL.

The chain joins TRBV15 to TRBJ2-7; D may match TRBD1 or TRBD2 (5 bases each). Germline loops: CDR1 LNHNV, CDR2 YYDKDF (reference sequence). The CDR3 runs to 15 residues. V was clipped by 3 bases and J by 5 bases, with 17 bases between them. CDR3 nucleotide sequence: TGTGCCACCAGCAGTTGGAGGCCAGGGTCCCACGAGCAGTACTTC. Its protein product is CATSSWRPGSHEQYF.

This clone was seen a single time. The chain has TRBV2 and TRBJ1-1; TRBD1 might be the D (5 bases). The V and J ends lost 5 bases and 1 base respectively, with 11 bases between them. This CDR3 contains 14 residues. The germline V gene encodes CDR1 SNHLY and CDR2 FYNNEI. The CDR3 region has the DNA TGTGCCAGCAGTTTCGACAGAGCGAACACTGAAGCTTTCTTT. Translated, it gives CASSFDRANTEAFF.

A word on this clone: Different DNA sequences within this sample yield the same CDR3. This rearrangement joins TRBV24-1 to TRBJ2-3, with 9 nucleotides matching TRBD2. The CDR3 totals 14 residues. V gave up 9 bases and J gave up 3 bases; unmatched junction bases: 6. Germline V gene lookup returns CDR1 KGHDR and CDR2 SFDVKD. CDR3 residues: CATSAGGPTDTQYF. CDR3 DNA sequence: TGTGCCACCTCGGCGGGGGGGCCGACAGATACGCAGTATTTT.

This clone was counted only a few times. DNA of the CDR3: TGTGCCACCAGCAGAGATTTAAGAGCGGATACGCAGTATTTT. This encodes CATSRDLRADTQYF. The V call is TRBV15, the J call TRBJ2-3, with no clear D. This CDR3 comprises 14 residues. The germline gives CDR1 LNHNV, CDR2 YYDKDF (reference sequence). Trimming took 0 bases from V and 6 from J, leaving 10 bases between them.

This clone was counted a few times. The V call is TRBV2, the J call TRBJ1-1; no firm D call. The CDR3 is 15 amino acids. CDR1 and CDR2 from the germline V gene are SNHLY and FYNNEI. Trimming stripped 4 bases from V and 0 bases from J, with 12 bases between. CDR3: CASSVAVVMNTEAFF. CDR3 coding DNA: TGTGCCAGCAGTGTTGCTGTGGTGATGAACACTGAAGCTTTCTTT.

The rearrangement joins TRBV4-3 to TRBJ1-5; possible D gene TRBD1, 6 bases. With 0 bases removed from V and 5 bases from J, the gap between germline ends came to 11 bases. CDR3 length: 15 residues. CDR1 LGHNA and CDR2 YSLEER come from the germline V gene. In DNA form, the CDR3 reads TGCGCCAGCAGCCAAGATAGGGGGGGGCATCAGCCCCAGCATTTT. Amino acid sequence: CASSQDRGGHQPQHF.

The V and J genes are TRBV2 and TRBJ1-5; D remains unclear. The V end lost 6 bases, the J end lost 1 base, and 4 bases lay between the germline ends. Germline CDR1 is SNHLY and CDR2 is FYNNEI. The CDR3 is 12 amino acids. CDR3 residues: CASRRSNQPQHF. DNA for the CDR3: TGTGCCAGCAGGAGGAGCAATCAGCCCCAGCATTTT.

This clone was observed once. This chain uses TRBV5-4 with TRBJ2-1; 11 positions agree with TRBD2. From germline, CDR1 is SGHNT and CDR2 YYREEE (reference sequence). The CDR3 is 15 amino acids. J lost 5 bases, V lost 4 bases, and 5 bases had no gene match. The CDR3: CASSATSGRDNEQFF. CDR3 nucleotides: TGTGCCAGCAGCGCAACTAGCGGGAGAGACAATGAGCAGTTCTTC.

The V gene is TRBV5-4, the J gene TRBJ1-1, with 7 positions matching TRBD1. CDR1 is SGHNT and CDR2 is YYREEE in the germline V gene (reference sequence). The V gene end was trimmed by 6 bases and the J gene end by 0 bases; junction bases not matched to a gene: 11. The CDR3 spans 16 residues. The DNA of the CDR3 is TGTGCCAGCAACCCATATCCGGGACAGATGAACACTGAAGCTTTCTTT. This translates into CASNPYPGQMNTEAFF.

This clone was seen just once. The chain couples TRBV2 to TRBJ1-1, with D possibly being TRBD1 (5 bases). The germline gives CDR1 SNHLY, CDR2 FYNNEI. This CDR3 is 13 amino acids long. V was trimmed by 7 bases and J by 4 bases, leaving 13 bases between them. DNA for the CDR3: TGTGCCAGCAACGGAGGGGAGGCCACTGAAGCTTTCTTT. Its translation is CASNGGEATEAFF.

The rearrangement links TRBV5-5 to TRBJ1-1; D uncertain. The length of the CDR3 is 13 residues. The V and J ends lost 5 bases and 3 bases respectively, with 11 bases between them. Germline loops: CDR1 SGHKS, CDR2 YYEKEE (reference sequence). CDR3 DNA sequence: TGTGCCAGCAGTTTGAACTGGTACACTGAAGCTTTCTTT. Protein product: CASSLNWYTEAFF.

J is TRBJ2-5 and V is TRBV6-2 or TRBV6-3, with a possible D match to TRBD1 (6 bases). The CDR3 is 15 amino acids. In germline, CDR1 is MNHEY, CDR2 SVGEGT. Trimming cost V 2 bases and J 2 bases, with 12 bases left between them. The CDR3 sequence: CASSYGRGQQETQYF. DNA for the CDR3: TGTGCCAGCAGTTACGGTAGGGGACAACAAGAGACCCAGTACTTC.